Described below is a single TCR beta chain sequence and its context. This sample was included in a study of OX40 agonist ivuxolimab in advanced cancers. Study context: Partial responses were achieved by three patients, one with hepatocellular carcinoma and two with cutaneous melanoma.

Enrollment shut out patients with autoimmune disease history or systemic immunosuppression. The data were produced by immunoSEQ multiplex PCR, yet TCRdb's version contains in-frame clones alone and is incomplete. The repertoire holds 65,000 to 70,000 clones, with approximately 93% as singletons. The CDR3 runs 15 residues. V was shortened by 2 bases and J by 4 bases, with 14 bases between the two germline ends. In germline, CDR1 is LNHDA, CDR2 SQIVND (reference sequence). Sequencing was performed on CD4+ or CD8+ T cells sorted from blood, taken in a trial of the OX40 agonist ivuxolimab. This sequence was found in an adult with an advanced solid tumor such as melanoma, head and neck, liver or kidney cancer. The chain uses TRBV19 and TRBJ1-1; a weak D match, TRBD1 (5 bases). This chain's CDR3 is CASSIYRRGVTEAFF. The DNA of the CDR3 is TGTGCCAGTAGTATATACAGGCGTGGTGTCACTGAAGCTTTCTTT.